This T cell receptor beta chain was captured in a study of CD8+ T cells in alopecia areata. Turning to the study itself: Administration of oral tofacitinib to treated patients was at 5 to 10 mg twice daily. General study results and limits: Mice showed clearer TCR sharing than patients did, a gap that was possibly HLA-related. Normal skin's resident alphabeta T cells are also sequenced in scalp samples.

Germline V CDR1 and CDR2: SNHLY, FYNNEI. The length of the CDR3 is 16 residues. After removal of 3 bases from V and 3 bases from J, the junction contained 2 bases not matched to a gene. Reverse transcribed after extraction, RNA yielded cDNA as the sequencing template. Produced via immunoSEQ multiplex PCR; TCRdb's table is partial and in-frame only. In the table there are roughly 130,000 clones, around 60% of which are singletons. On this clone: As yet, its antigen is unknown.

The study team obtained lesional scalp punch biopsies and peripheral blood from alopecia areata patients. The source is a human donor with alopecia areata. The material sequenced was CD4+ T cells sorted from blood, taken at week 0. The chain recombines TRBV2 with TRBJ2-2; 12 nucleotides align to TRBD2. The CDR3 coding sequence is TGTGCCAGCAGTGAGAGACTAGCGGGGGACACCGGGGAGCTGTTTTTT. Residues: CASSERLAGDTGELFF.